These 9 T cell receptor beta chains share one sample of origin, sequenced in a study of blood T cell repertoires in COVID-19. Profiled with immunoSEQ multiplex PCR; TCRdb holds only in-frame clones, not every one. Among around 300,000 clones listed, 75% to 90% were seen once. Input material: peripheral blood. The receptors were sampled from a woman in her thirties or forties who had recovered from COVID-19.

V gene TRBV7-9 combines with J gene TRBJ2-7; D remains unclear. In germline, CDR1 is SEHNR, CDR2 FQNEAQ (reference sequence). The length of the CDR3 is 14 residues. The V and J ends lost 2 bases and 3 bases respectively, with 11 bases between them. The CDR3 DNA follows: TGTGCCAGCAGCTTAAGTCTATTAAGCTACGAGCAGTACTTC. This codes for CASSLSLLSYEQYF.

This clone was counted a few times. V and J are TRBV6-5 and TRBJ2-7, with 7 bases matching TRBD2. Germline V gives CDR1 MNHEY, CDR2 SVGAGI. V lost 6 bases and J lost 3; bases outside the gene matches: 11. The CDR3 spans 15 residues. The CDR3 sequence: CASSKTSVVVYEQYF. The CDR3 nucleotides read TGTGCCAGCAGCAAAACTAGCGTCGTTGTCTACGAGCAGTACTTC.

V usage is TRBV29-1 and J usage is TRBJ2-3, with D perhaps TRBD2 (7 bases). The germline CDR1 and CDR2 sequences are SQVTM and ANQGSEA. Trimming shortened V by 6 bases and J by 5 bases, and 27 bases separated the two germline ends. CDR3 size: 17 residues. The CDR3 coding sequence is TGCAGCGTCGACCCCTATAGGGGGGAATGGGGGGGAGATACGCAGTATTTT. This translates into CSVDPYRGEWGGDTQYF.

The chain links TRBV2 to TRBJ2-1; 11 bases are shared with TRBD1. The germline CDR1 and CDR2 sequences are SNHLY and FYNNEI. The CDR3 is made up of 15 amino acids. V lost 8 bases, J lost 4 bases, and 7 bases stayed unmatched. The CDR3 DNA reads as TGTGCCAGCCCGACTGGACAGGGGGCTTACAATGAGCAGTTCTTC. Translating it yields CASPTGQGAYNEQFF. The whole variable domain, filled in from reference TRBV2 and TRBJ2-1, reads EPEVTQTPSHQVTQMGQEVILRCVPISNHLYFYWYRQILGQKVEFLVSFYNNEISEKSEIFDDQFSVERPDGSNFTLKIRSTKLEDSAMYFCASPTGQGAYNEQFFGPGTRLTVL.

The rearrangement links TRBV7-2 to TRBJ2-1, with 8 bases fitting TRBD2. Trimming cost V 3 bases and J 7 bases; bases outside gene matches: 8. Germline V gene lookup returns CDR1 SGHTA and CDR2 FQGNSA. The CDR3 totals 15 residues. The CDR3 DNA is TGTGCCAGCAGCTTCGGTAGCGGGAAGGGAAATGAGCAGTTCTTC. Its protein is CASSFGSGKGNEQFF.

The chain joins TRBV11-2 to TRBJ2-2, with 7 positions matching TRBD1. V gave up 5 bases and J gave up 6 bases; unmatched junction bases: 9. Per germline, CDR1 SGHAT and CDR2 FQNNGV. The CDR3 contains 15 residues. CDR3 sequence (DNA): TGTGCCAGCAGCGGCCGACAGGGTCCGGCCGGGGAGCTGTTTTTT. Translated, it gives CASSGRQGPAGELFF. Full variable domain (rest looked up from reference TRBV11-2 and TRBJ2-2): EAGVAQSPRYKIIEKRQSVAFWCNPISGHATLYWYQQILGQGPKLLIQFQNNGVVDDSQLPKDRFSAERLKGVDSTLKIQPAKLEDSAVYLCASSGRQGPAGELFFGEGSRLTVL.

CDR3 sequence reads: CAISESGTVLSPLHF. The CDR3 DNA reads TGTGCCATCAGTGAGTCCGGGACAGTCCTTTCACCCCTCCACTTT. The genes are TRBV10-3 and TRBJ1-6, with 7 bases lining up with TRBD1. This CDR3 is built from 15 residues. V was pared by 0 bases and J by 9 bases, with 5 bases of the junction left unmatched. Germline V gene data show CDR1 as ENHRY and CDR2 as SYGVKD.

This clone was observed a single time. The V and J genes are TRBV11-2 and TRBJ2-1, with D possibly matching TRBD2 (6 bases). The CDR3 sequence is 12 residues long. V lost 3 bases, J lost 6 bases, and 6 bases lay in between. From germline, CDR1 is SGHAT and CDR2 FQNNGV. CDR3: CASSFGGNEQFF. In DNA form, the CDR3 reads TGTGCCAGCAGCTTCGGGGGCAATGAGCAGTTCTTC.

The chain joins TRBV20-1 to TRBJ2-3; possibly TRBD2 for D (6 bases). The CDR3 has 15 residues. V lost 3 bases to trimming and J lost 2 bases, with 15 bases between them. Germline CDR1 reads DFQATT; CDR2 reads SNEGSKA (reference sequence). Written as DNA, the CDR3 is TGCAGTGCTAGTGGGAGGACGGGAGTCACAGATACGCAGTATTTT. This translates into CSASGRTGVTDTQYF.